This entry is about one TCR beta chain. This CDR3 has 16 residues. Trimming removed 0 bases at V and 4 bases at J, with 15 bases between. The V gene's germline CDR1 is MGHRA and CDR2 YSYEKL. Original processing notes: Counts of nucleated cells, estimated from reference gene primer amplification, were obtained. Clones were read by immunoSEQ multiplex PCR, and TCRdb kept only the in-frame ones, dropping some. For V, J and clone size, that table is used; D and trimming come from the DNA. The repertoire holds 97,000 or so clones, with approximately 84% as singletons. This sample was included in a study of blood T cell repertoires in COVID-19. Overall study context: Samples of COVID-19 (acute and convalescent) were obtained from the United States, Italy and Spain. In each case, the material was cDNA or gDNA derived from T cells, B-cell-depleted T cells, or PBMCs.

The chain carries TRBV4-1 and TRBJ1-2; tentatively, D is TRBD1 (6 bases). Input material: peripheral blood. The TCR comes from a human donor in a cohort sampled during active COVID-19. CDR3 in DNA: TGCGCCAGCAGCCAAGATATCCGTACAGGGCCCTATGGCTACACCTTC. Its protein product is CASSQDIRTGPYGYTF.